The 22 T cell receptor beta chains reported below all come from one sample, sequenced in a study of T cells in Graves' hyperthyroidism and ophthalmopathy. RNA transcripts were the template for amplifying TCR beta CDR3 regions. TCR CDR3 underwent first-round RT-PCR with the HTBI primer set. TCRdb recomputed calls from the multiplex PCR reads with MiXCR, one row per CDR3 protein. This table holds around 560,000 distinct CDR3 sequences, over 15% found once. The specimen was blood. These receptors were taken from a woman between 18 and 29 years old with Graves' hyperthyroidism.

The rearrangement joins TRBV3-1 to TRBJ2-7; D not certain. V was clipped by 4 bases and J by 1 base, with 17 bases between them. The CDR3 loop spans 16 amino acids. Germline V gives CDR1 LGHDT, CDR2 YNNKEL (reference sequence). CDR3 DNA: TGTGCCAGCAGCCGAAGTACGGTTAGATGGTCCTACGAGCAGTACTTC. Translating it yields CASSRSTVRWSYEQYF.

This clonotype was counted at least ten times. V is TRBV15 and J is TRBJ1-5, with 9 bases lining up with TRBD1. Per germline, CDR1 LNHNV and CDR2 YYDKDF (reference sequence). The CDR3 totals 15 residues. V was clipped by 1 base and J by 5 bases; unmatched bases: 3. CDR3 in amino acids: CATSRGDRVHQPQHF. For the CDR3, the DNA is TGTGCCACCAGCAGAGGGGACAGGGTGCATCAGCCCCAGCATTTT.

Regarding this clonotype: The conserved phenylalanine or tryptophan normally closing the CDR3 is absent here, so this likely arose from a read error. The chain has TRBV7-9 and TRBJ1-1, with 8 bases that match TRBD1. CDR3 length: 11 amino acids. J gave up 11 bases and V 3 bases, and 2 bases lay outside the gene matches. Germline V gives CDR1 SEHNR, CDR2 FQNEAQ (reference sequence). CDR3 coding DNA: TGTGCCAGCAGCTTCGGGGACAGGGCTTTCATT. It is translated as CASSFGDRAFI.

This chain joins TRBV6-9 and TRBJ2-7; D call uncertain. Per germline, CDR1 MNHGY and CDR2 SVAAGI. V was trimmed by 0 bases and J by 3 bases, leaving 9 bases between them. This CDR3 has 14 amino acids. DNA for the CDR3: TGTGCCAGCAGTTATTCGGCCAGAGGCTACGAGCAGTACTTC. It codes for CASSYSARGYEQYF.

This chain links TRBV29-1 with TRBJ2-3; D call uncertain. The germline V and J ends were trimmed by 0 bases and 2 bases, with 3 bases remaining between them. This CDR3 is built from 12 residues. From germline, CDR1 is SQVTM and CDR2 ANQGSEA. Here the CDR3 reads CSVEEATDTQYF. DNA for the CDR3: TGCAGCGTTGAAGAAGCCACAGATACGCAGTATTTT.

This clonotype was detected many times. The V gene is TRBV20-1, the J gene TRBJ2-7; 9 bases are shared with TRBD2. CDR3 length: 15 residues. Germline-derived CDR1 and CDR2 are DFQATT and SNEGSKA (reference sequence). Trimming took 1 base from V and 3 from J; bases not matched to a gene: 7. The CDR3 DNA reads as TGCAGTGCTAGAGGTGCTAGACTAGCGGTCTACGAGCAGTACTTC. Translating gives CSARGARLAVYEQYF.

This clonotype was counted at least ten times. The chain has TRBV7-9 and TRBJ2-7, with TRBD2 matching 9 bases. The V and J ends lost 5 bases and 0 bases, in that order; junction bases with no gene match: 14. The CDR3 loop spans 18 amino acids. The V gene's germline CDR1 is SEHNR and CDR2 FQNEAQ (reference sequence). The CDR3, as DNA: TGTGCCAGCAGCCGTACCGAGACTAGCGGAGGGAGCTCCTACGAGCAGTACTTC. Translated, it gives CASSRTETSGGSSYEQYF.

This clonotype has ten or more counts. The gene calls are TRBV18 and TRBJ2-5, with 8 bases matching TRBD1. V gave up 4 bases and J gave up 3 bases; unmatched junction bases: 7. Germline-derived CDR1 and CDR2 are KGHSH and LQKENI. The CDR3 spans 15 residues. CDR3 bases: TGTGCCAGCTCACTGGAGTGGGGACAGGAAGAGACCCAGTACTTC. Residues: CASSLEWGQEETQYF.

This clonotype was seen many times. The V and J genes are TRBV5-1 and TRBJ2-1; 9 bases map to TRBD2. J was trimmed by 0 bases and V by 3 bases; bases with no gene match: 7. CDR1 is SGHRS, CDR2 YFSETQ, per germline. There are 17 residues in the CDR3. The CDR3 loop reads CASSSSFSGGSYNEQFF. In DNA form, the CDR3 reads TGCGCCAGCAGCTCGAGTTTTAGCGGGGGCTCCTACAATGAGCAGTTCTTC.

A few counts support this clonotype. The chain uses TRBV6-5 and TRBJ1-5, with D tentatively TRBD1 (5 bases). This CDR3 comprises 16 residues. Germline V gives CDR1 MNHEY, CDR2 SVGAGI. The germline V and J ends were trimmed by 5 bases and 2 bases, with 16 bases remaining between them. The CDR3 sequence: CASSHDSADRNQPQHF. The CDR3 nucleotides read TGTGCCAGCAGTCACGACAGTGCTGATCGCAATCAGCCCCAGCATTTT.

This clonotype was counted many times. The CDR3 here is CASRTGPGGATYEQYF. CDR3 nucleotides: TGTGCCAGCAGGACTGGTCCCGGGGGCGCAACCTACGAGCAGTACTTC. The chain has TRBV12-3 or TRBV12-4 and TRBJ2-7; the D gene could be TRBD1 or TRBD2 (6 bases each). The CDR3 is 16 residues long. V was shortened by 6 bases and J by 2 bases, with 20 bases between the two germline ends.

Many counts were recorded for this clonotype. The V and J genes are TRBV7-9 and TRBJ2-1, with D maybe TRBD2 (6 bases). The V end was cut by 1 base, the J end by 0 bases, with 13 bases between. The germline V gene encodes CDR1 SEHNR and CDR2 FQNEAQ (reference sequence). This CDR3 comprises 17 residues. The CDR3 is CASSLERVLSSYNEQFF. DNA for the CDR3: TGTGCCAGCAGCTTAGAGCGGGTTCTCAGCTCCTACAATGAGCAGTTCTTC.

The table lists this clonotype with many counts. The chain carries TRBV6-1 and TRBJ2-7; the match to TRBD2 covers 8 bases. The CDR3 covers 14 residues. Germline V gives CDR1 MNHNS, CDR2 SASEGT. Losses at the gene ends were 5 bases for V and 0 bases for J; bases not matched to a gene: 3. The CDR3 here is CASSIAGNSYEQYF. In nucleotides, the CDR3 is TGTGCCAGCAGTATAGCGGGGAACTCCTACGAGCAGTACTTC.

The gene calls are TRBV12-3 or TRBV12-4 and TRBJ2-2; TRBD2 is a possible D gene (5 bases). The CDR3 runs to 13 residues. Trimming took 5 bases from V and 7 from J, leaving 11 bases between them. As DNA, the CDR3 is TGTGCCAGCAGTGACACCGGGGTCGGGGAGCTGTTTTTT. This gives the protein CASSDTGVGELFF.

This clonotype occurred many times. The CDR3 DNA reads as TGTGCCAGCAGCTTAAGCGGGGGAACCTACAATGAGCAGTTCTTC. Encoded protein: CASSLSGGTYNEQFF. This sequence joins TRBV7-2 and TRBJ2-1, with TRBD2 identical over 8 bases. The junction had 2 bases not matched to a gene; V was cut back by 2 bases and J by 2 bases. This CDR3 is built from 15 residues. The germline CDR1 and CDR2 sequences are SGHTA and FQGNSA.

This clonotype has at least ten counts. As DNA, the CDR3 is TGTGCCAGCAGTTCCAGGGAGAGCACTGAAGCTTTCTTT. It codes for CASSSRESTEAFF. V is TRBV5-4 and J is TRBJ1-1, with TRBD1 as a possible D gene (5 bases). Germline lookup yields CDR1 SGHNT and CDR2 YYREEE (reference sequence). The CDR3 consists of 13 residues. V lost 5 bases to trimming and J lost 4 bases, with 12 bases between them.

There are many counts of this clonotype. The chain has TRBV12-3 or TRBV12-4 and TRBJ2-7; 7 nucleotides align to TRBD2. This CDR3 is built from 16 residues. With V trimmed by 5 bases and J by 4 bases, 14 bases remained unmatched. CDR3 loop: CASSASGGTLGYEQYF. In DNA form, the CDR3 reads TGTGCCAGCAGTGCCTCGGGGGGAACATTGGGATACGAGCAGTACTTC.

In its sample, this clonotype was seen many times. V gene TRBV20-1 combines with J gene TRBJ1-4, with D hard to call. The CDR3 extends over 13 amino acids. V dropped 3 bases and J dropped 8 bases, with 13 bases sitting between them. Germline V CDR1 and CDR2: DFQATT, SNEGSKA (reference sequence). The CDR3 protein is CSASSGIGEKLFF. The CDR3 bases are TGCAGTGCTAGTTCGGGGATCGGGGAAAAACTGTTTTTT.

This clonotype was seen repeatedly, ten times or more. The chain couples TRBV2 to TRBJ2-7; the D gene could be TRBD1 or TRBD2 (5 bases each). The germline CDR1 and CDR2 sequences are SNHLY and FYNNEI. Trimming shortened V by 6 bases and J by 4 bases, and 16 bases separated the two germline ends. The CDR3 spans 14 residues. CDR3 sequence (DNA): TGTGCCAGCAGATTCCGGGACGCCCTTTACGAGCAGTACTTC. The encoded protein is CASRFRDALYEQYF.

The chain uses TRBV7-3 and TRBJ1-6; 10 bases agree with TRBD1. With V trimmed by 4 bases and J by 7 bases, 19 bases remained unmatched. From germline, CDR1 is SGHTA and CDR2 FQGTGA. The CDR3 is 20 residues long. This chain's CDR3 is CASSSIKTGTGVGHNSPLHF. The CDR3, as DNA: TGTGCCAGCAGCTCAATAAAAACCGGGACAGGGGTAGGCCACAATTCACCCCTCCACTTT.

This clonotype was seen only a few times. J is TRBJ2-4 and V is TRBV12-3 or TRBV12-4; D may be TRBD2 (6 bases). V lost 5 bases and J lost 8, with 16 bases in between. The CDR3 is 14 amino acids. CDR3: CASSATQGGDIQYF. In nucleotides, the CDR3 is TGTGCCAGCAGTGCGACTCAGGGAGGAGACATTCAGTACTTC.

This clonotype occurred a few times. One end of the junction does not line up with germline, which may come from a read error. The chain employs TRBV5-1 and TRBJ1-1; perhaps TRBD1 as D (6 bases). Per the germline V gene, CDR1 is SGHRS and CDR2 is YFSETQ. This CDR3 is built from 16 residues. CDR3 protein: CASSLESLGANTEALF. CDR3 nucleotide sequence: TGCGCCAGCAGCTTGGAGTCGCTGGGGGCGAACACTGAAGCTCTCTTT.